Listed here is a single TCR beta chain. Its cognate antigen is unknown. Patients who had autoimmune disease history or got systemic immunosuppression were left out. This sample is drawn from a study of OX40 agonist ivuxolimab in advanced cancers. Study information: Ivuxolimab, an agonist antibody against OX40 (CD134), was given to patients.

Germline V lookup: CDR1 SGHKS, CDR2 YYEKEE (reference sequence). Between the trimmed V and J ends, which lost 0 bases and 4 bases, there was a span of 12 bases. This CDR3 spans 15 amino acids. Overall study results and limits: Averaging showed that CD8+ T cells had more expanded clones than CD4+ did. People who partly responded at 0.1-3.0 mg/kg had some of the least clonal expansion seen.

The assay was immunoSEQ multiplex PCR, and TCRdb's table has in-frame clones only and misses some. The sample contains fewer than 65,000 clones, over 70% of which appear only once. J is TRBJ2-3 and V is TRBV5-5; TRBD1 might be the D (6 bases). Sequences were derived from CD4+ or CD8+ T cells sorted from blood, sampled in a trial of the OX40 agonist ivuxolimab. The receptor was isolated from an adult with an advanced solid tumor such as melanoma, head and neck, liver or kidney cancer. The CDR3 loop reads CASSLVGQTPDTQYF. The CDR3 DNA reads TGTGCCAGCAGCTTGGTTGGACAGACCCCAGATACGCAGTATTTT. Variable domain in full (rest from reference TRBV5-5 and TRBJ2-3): DAGVTQSPTHLIKTRGQQVTLRCSPISGHKSVSWYQQVLGQGPQFIFQYYEKEERGRGNFPDRFSARQFPNYSSELNVNALLLGDSALYLCASSLVGQTPDTQYFGPGTRLTVL.